This entry lists 10 T cell receptor beta chains sequenced from one sample in a study of human T cells and chemical hapten exposure. As for time point: patch test 1, 2 weeks after DPC sensitization. Treatment meaning: therapeutic diphenylcyclopropenone sensitization with weekly scalp DPC. The total RNA was obtained from whole blood that was not fractionated. TCRdb re-called the RACE reads through MiXCR, storing one row per CDR3 protein. The sample has roughly 34,000 distinct CDR3 sequences, over 5.5% seen once. The source material was whole blood, sampled in connection with sensitization to the hapten diphenylcyclopropenone (DPC). The source is a woman aged 25 to 45 with alopecia areata. Some clones in this sample may be carry-over from other donors' samples.

This clonotype was recorded at least ten times. The genes are TRBV5-1 and TRBJ1-3, with a weak D call TRBD1 (5 bases). The ends were cut back, 0 bases at V and 0 bases at J, with 16 bases in the middle. The germline gives CDR1 SGHRS, CDR2 YFSETQ. CDR3 length: 18 amino acids. CDR3 loop: CASSLDLFQGRSGNTIYF. The DNA of the CDR3 is TGCGCCAGCAGCTTGGATCTTTTTCAGGGCCGCTCTGGAAACACCATATATTTT.

The chain employs TRBV20-1 and TRBJ2-1; D might be TRBD2 (6 bases). Germline CDR1 is DFQATT and CDR2 is SNEGSKA (reference sequence). V lost 5 bases and J lost 4, with 12 bases in between. The CDR3 extends over 13 amino acids. The CDR3 DNA is TGCAGTGCTCCGAGACTAGGGTACAATGAGCAGTTCTTC. Translation: CSAPRLGYNEQFF.

This clonotype was counted ten times or more. The genes are TRBV28 and TRBJ2-3; 7 bases align to TRBD1. Germline V gene lookup returns CDR1 MDHEN and CDR2 SYDVKM. The V segment lost 6 bases and the J segment 0 bases; nucleotides outside the gene matches: 6. This CDR3 region has 15 residues. CDR3 bases: TGTGCCAGCAGCCCGGACAGGACAAGCACAGATACGCAGTATTTT. It encodes CASSPDRTSTDTQYF.

V gene TRBV5-4 combines with J gene TRBJ2-3, with D perhaps matching TRBD1 (5 bases). Trimming removed 2 bases from V and 1 base from J, with 5 bases in between. The length of the CDR3 is 13 residues. Germline assignment: CDR1 SGHNT and CDR2 YYREEE (reference sequence). The chain's CDR3 is CASSLQGTDTQYF. In DNA form, the CDR3 reads TGTGCCAGCAGCTTACAGGGCACAGATACGCAGTATTTT.

There are many counts of this clonotype. V is TRBV20-1 and J is TRBJ2-3, with 13 bases lining up with TRBD2. Germline-derived CDR1 and CDR2 are DFQATT and SNEGSKA (reference sequence). The J segment lost 6 bases and the V segment lost 2 bases, leaving 5 bases of the junction unmatched. This CDR3 contains 15 residues. The CDR3 region has the DNA TGCAGTGCTAGATTACTAGCGGGGGGGCCCGATACGCAGTATTTT. This sequence encodes CSARLLAGGPDTQYF.

This clonotype was counted a few times. The chain carries TRBV6-2 or TRBV6-3 and TRBJ1-1; maybe TRBD1 (5 bases). CDR1 is MNHEY and CDR2 is SVGEGT in the germline V gene. The ends were cut back, 0 bases at V and 8 bases at J, with 13 bases in the middle. The CDR3 is 14 residues long. CDR3 loop: CASSYSRAQVEAFF. CDR3 nucleotide sequence: TGTGCCAGCAGTTACTCCCGCGCACAGGTGGAAGCTTTCTTT.

This clonotype has ten or more counts. The genes are TRBV29-1 and TRBJ2-3; 12 bases fit TRBD2. Unmatched junction bases numbered 12, after V lost 4 bases and J lost 1 base. This CDR3 is 18 amino acids long. Germline CDR1 reads SQVTM; CDR2 reads ANQGSEA. The CDR3, as DNA: TGCAGCGTTGCCAACCCTAGCGGGGGGGCCCGAGGCACAGATACGCAGTATTTT. It encodes CSVANPSGGARGTDTQYF.

The chain combines TRBV2 with TRBJ2-7, with D tentatively TRBD1 (6 bases). The CDR3 runs 14 residues. Trimming left V 5 bases short and J 2 bases short, with 13 bases between. The germline V gene encodes CDR1 SNHLY and CDR2 FYNNEI. CDR3 sequence (DNA): TGTGCCAGCAGTTCGGACAGACCACCCTACGAGCAGTACTTC. This sequence encodes CASSSDRPPYEQYF.

The chain recombines TRBV5-1 with TRBJ1-2; the D is unclear. V was cut by 2 bases and J by 4 bases, with 6 bases left in between. The CDR3 consists of 12 residues. Germline CDR1 and CDR2: SGHRS and YFSETQ. The CDR3 bases are TGCGCCAGCAGCTTCGACTTCTATGGCTACACCTTC. Protein sequence: CASSFDFYGYTF.

The chain links TRBV4-1 to TRBJ2-2, with 9 nucleotides matching TRBD1. Germline CDR1 reads MGHRA; CDR2 reads YSYEKL. Unmatched junction bases numbered 11, after V lost 7 bases and J lost 8 bases. The CDR3 loop spans 15 amino acids. For the CDR3, the DNA is TGCGCCAGCACCCTCCGGGACAGGGTCTCTGGGGAGCTGTTTTTT. This sequence encodes CASTLRDRVSGELFF.